A single sample is the source of the 14 T cell receptor beta chains below, sequenced in a study of response to subunit inactivated influenza vaccine. Using its own MiXCR run on the RT-PCR reads, TCRdb lists one record per CDR3 protein. The repertoire holds around 750,000 distinct CDR3 sequences, with 21% as singletons. This sample comprised PBMCs from blood, obtained more than 4 days after vaccination. All receptors come from a man aged 50 or older who received an inactivated influenza vaccine.

This clonotype was seen only a few times. This chain joins TRBV7-9 and TRBJ2-6, with no clear D. V was pared by 3 bases and J by 0 bases, with 6 bases between. Germline values: CDR1 SEHNR, CDR2 FQNEAQ (reference sequence). The CDR3 is made up of 15 amino acids. In DNA form, the CDR3 reads TGTGCCAGCAGCTTTTGGGGCTCTGGGGCCAACGTCCTGACTTTC. This codes for CASSFWGSGANVLTF.

The V gene is TRBV11-2, the J gene TRBJ2-7; no reliable D call. The CDR3 totals 10 residues. In germline, CDR1 is SGHAT, CDR2 FQNNGV. V lost 5 bases and J lost 12, with 11 bases in between. The CDR3 bases are TGTGCCAGCAGCCAGAATGCAGGGTACTTC. This translates into CASSQNAGYF.

The rearrangement uses TRBV20-1 and TRBJ2-3; D may be TRBD2 (5 bases). This CDR3 comprises 14 residues. Germline assignment: CDR1 DFQATT and CDR2 SNEGSKA (reference sequence). V was cut by 6 bases and J by 1 base, with 14 bases left in between. CDR3 coding DNA: TGCAGTGCAACCACTAGGACGGGCACAGATACGCAGTATTTT. Amino acid sequence: CSATTRTGTDTQYF.

The V and J genes are TRBV3-1 and TRBJ2-7, with TRBD1 matching 8 bases. J gave up 2 bases and V 2 bases, and 2 bases lay outside the gene matches. Germline CDR1 is LGHDT and CDR2 is YNNKEL (reference sequence). This CDR3 is built from 14 residues. CDR3 loop: CASSQWDRTYEQYF. Written as DNA, the CDR3 is TGTGCCAGCAGCCAATGGGACAGGACCTACGAGCAGTACTTC.

CDR3 coding DNA: TGTGCCAGCAGCTTCACAGGGGGCTTAGAGACCCAGTACTTC. It specifies CASSFTGGLETQYF. The J gene is TRBJ2-5, the V gene TRBV7-9; 9 bases align to TRBD1. Germline lookup yields CDR1 SEHNR and CDR2 FQNEAQ (reference sequence). The CDR3 is 14 amino acids. After removal of 3 bases from V and 4 bases from J, the junction contained 3 bases not matched to a gene. Using reference TRBV7-9 and TRBJ2-5 for the parts outside the CDR3, the full variable domain is DTGVSQNPRHKITKRGQNVTFRCDPISEHNRLYWYRQTLGQGPEFLTYFQNEAQLEKSRLLSDRFSAERPKGSFSTLEIQRTEQGDSAMYLCASSFTGGLETQYFGPGTRLLVL.

This clonotype has a handful of counts. The chain recombines TRBV5-5 with TRBJ1-6; 11 bases map to TRBD1. With 4 bases clipped from V and 9 bases from J, the junction kept 9 bases outside the gene matches. The CDR3 is made up of 16 amino acids. Germline assignment: CDR1 SGHKS and CDR2 YYEKEE (reference sequence). CDR3 residues: CASSVPGQGAGSPLHF. The DNA for the CDR3 is TGTGCCAGCAGCGTGCCCGGACAGGGGGCGGGTTCACCCCTCCACTTT.

The table lists this clonotype with a few counts. This sequence joins TRBV20-1 and TRBJ2-7; no definite D call. The CDR3 has 14 amino acids. V was pared by 3 bases and J by 6 bases, with 18 bases between. In germline, CDR1 is DFQATT, CDR2 SNEGSKA (reference sequence). Written as DNA, the CDR3 is TGCAGTGCTAGTAAGGTACAGCTGGCATCCGAGCAGTACTTC. As protein: CSASKVQLASEQYF.

V usage is TRBV4-3 and J usage is TRBJ2-1, with TRBD2 as a possible D gene (5 bases). CDR3 length: 16 residues. Deletions cut 0 bases from V and 3 bases from J, with 12 bases between. From germline, CDR1 is LGHNA and CDR2 YSLEER. In DNA form, the CDR3 reads TGCGCCAGCAGCCAAGATCTCGGGGATATCTACAATGAGCAGTTCTTC. This gives the protein CASSQDLGDIYNEQFF.

This clonotype was recorded a few times. The chain has TRBV6-5 and TRBJ1-1; tentative D call: TRBD1 (5 bases). This CDR3 contains 15 residues. Germline assignment: CDR1 MNHEY and CDR2 SVGAGI. V lost 2 bases to trimming and J lost 6 bases, with 16 bases between them. CDR3 amino acids: CASSYRPGFDPEAFF. CDR3 coding DNA: TGTGCCAGCAGTTACCGTCCAGGGTTCGACCCTGAAGCTTTCTTT.

This chain joins TRBV10-3 and TRBJ2-1, with 10 nucleotides matching TRBD2. The CDR3 consists of 13 residues. Germline CDR1 and CDR2: ENHRY and SYGVKD. Trimming removed 7 bases from V and 7 bases from J; junction bases left unmatched: 4. In nucleotides, the CDR3 is TGTGCCATCAATAGCGGGGGGCTTAATGAGCAGTTCTTC. It specifies CAINSGGLNEQFF.

A few counts support this clonotype. V gene TRBV27 combines with J gene TRBJ1-1; no clear D gene. Between the trimmed V and J ends, which lost 3 bases and 1 base, there was a span of 15 bases. CDR1 MNHEY and CDR2 SMNVEV come from the germline V gene (reference sequence). The CDR3 totals 16 residues. CDR3 bases: TGTGCCAGCAGTTTCGGCCGGAGACAATGGAACACTGAAGCTTTCTTT. Translation: CASSFGRRQWNTEAFF.

The sample holds a few counts of this clonotype. The chain uses TRBV24-1 and TRBJ2-3, with 7 nucleotides matching TRBD1. With V trimmed by 9 bases and J by 1 base, 6 bases remained unmatched. CDR1 is KGHDR, CDR2 SFDVKD, per germline. The CDR3 has 14 amino acids. Here the CDR3 reads CATAQGVGTDTQYF. The CDR3 coding sequence is TGTGCCACCGCTCAGGGGGTCGGCACAGATACGCAGTATTTT.

This clonotype was found a few times. The rearrangement uses TRBV4-2 and TRBJ2-2; TRBD1 aligns across 8 bases. Trimming took 3 bases from V and 4 from J; bases not matched to a gene: 13. The CDR3 has 18 amino acids. Germline lookup yields CDR1 LGHNA and CDR2 YNFKEQ. CDR3 nucleotides: TGTGCCAGCAGCCATCTAGGTCAGGGGGCGCCGGGCACCGGGGAGCTGTTTTTT. It yields the protein CASSHLGQGAPGTGELFF.

The chain recombines TRBV7-9 with TRBJ2-7; no firm D call. The CDR3 is 14 amino acids. The germline gives CDR1 SEHNR, CDR2 FQNEAQ (reference sequence). The germline V and J ends were trimmed by 2 bases and 4 bases, with 12 bases remaining between them. The CDR3 sequence is CASSLTQGGYEQYF. CDR3 DNA sequence: TGTGCCAGCAGCTTAACCCAAGGCGGATACGAGCAGTACTTC.